This entry describes one T cell receptor (beta chain). This sample was taken from a study of PD-L1 blockade in urothelial cancer. Whole-study context: Male sex and bladder-origin urothelial cancer were recorded for twenty-five of 29 patients. Median tumor clonality was about 0.096, with T cell proportion 0.097.

The CDR3 runs 16 residues. The V end was cut by 0 bases, the J end by 4 bases, with 13 bases between. The germline CDR1 and CDR2 sequences are SGHNT and YENEEA. Amplified housekeeping genes were used to quantify DNA from FFPE tumors. Here immunoSEQ multiplex PCR was the method, and the copy in TCRdb shows in-frame clones only, minus some. The sample has roughly 700 clones; less than 45% are singletons. The study enrolled patients with locally advanced or metastatic urothelial carcinoma. This chain links TRBV11-3 with TRBJ2-1; the D gene is possibly TRBD2 (6 bases). Sequenced here: tumor tissue, sampled before atezolizumab (anti-PD-L1) treatment. The receptor's source is a man in his 60s with urothelial cancer. CDR3 coding DNA: TGTGCCAGCAGCTTAGAGGGAGAACGGGGGTACAATGAGCAGTTCTTC. It yields the protein CASSLEGERGYNEQFF.